This T cell receptor beta chain came from a study of T cell responses to AZD1222 COVID-19 vaccine. The method was immunoSEQ multiplex PCR; TCRdb's version includes in-frame clones alone and lacks a portion of them. Here the sample spans approximately 77,000 clones, more than 85% being singletons. Germline values: CDR1 MDHEN, CDR2 SYDVKM. This CDR3 has 15 amino acids. With 4 bases removed from V and 0 bases from J, the gap between germline ends came to 10 bases. This clonotype was obtained from an adult who received the AZD1222 COVID-19 vaccine. The source material was peripheral blood, sampled 28 days after the second AZD1222 dose. The chain recombines TRBV28 with TRBJ1-5; D is unclear. CDR3 nucleotides: TGTGCCAGCAGTTCCCACGGGGATAGCAATCAGCCCCAGCATTTT. It translates to CASSSHGDSNQPQHF. Using reference TRBV28 and TRBJ1-5 for the parts outside the CDR3, the full variable domain is DVKVTQSSRYLVKRTGEKVFLECVQDMDHENMFWYRQDPGLGLRLIYFSYDVKMKEKGDIPEGYSVSREKKERFSLILESASTNQTSMYLCASSSHGDSNQPQHFGDGTRLSIL.